This T cell receptor (beta chain) is from a study of T cell responses to AZD1222 COVID-19 vaccine. Findings and caveats of the study: Targets within unmutated variant regions were reportedly found for nearly half of spike-specific TCRs. Donors were chiefly white British, with a greater number of females, and clonal diversity was perhaps underestimated. The number of AZD1222 recipients seropositive at baseline was only 6 or 7.

Produced via immunoSEQ multiplex PCR; TCRdb's table is partial and in-frame only. The sample has 100,000 to 120,000 clones, 85% to 95% seen once. Of note for this clone: Its specificity is unknown.

The germline V gene encodes CDR1 ENHRY and CDR2 SYGVKD. The CDR3 spans 15 residues. The germline V and J ends were trimmed by 3 bases and 5 bases, with 13 bases remaining between them. Analysis merged second doses at about 4 or about 12 weeks. This sequence originates from an adult who received the AZD1222 COVID-19 vaccine. V usage is TRBV10-3 and J usage is TRBJ2-2; perhaps TRBD1 as D (5 bases). The starting material was peripheral blood, obtained 28 days after the second AZD1222 dose. The CDR3 nucleotides read TGTGCCATCAGTGACGTTGCAGGGCGGACCGGGGAGCTGTTTTTT. Translation: CAISDVAGRTGELFF.